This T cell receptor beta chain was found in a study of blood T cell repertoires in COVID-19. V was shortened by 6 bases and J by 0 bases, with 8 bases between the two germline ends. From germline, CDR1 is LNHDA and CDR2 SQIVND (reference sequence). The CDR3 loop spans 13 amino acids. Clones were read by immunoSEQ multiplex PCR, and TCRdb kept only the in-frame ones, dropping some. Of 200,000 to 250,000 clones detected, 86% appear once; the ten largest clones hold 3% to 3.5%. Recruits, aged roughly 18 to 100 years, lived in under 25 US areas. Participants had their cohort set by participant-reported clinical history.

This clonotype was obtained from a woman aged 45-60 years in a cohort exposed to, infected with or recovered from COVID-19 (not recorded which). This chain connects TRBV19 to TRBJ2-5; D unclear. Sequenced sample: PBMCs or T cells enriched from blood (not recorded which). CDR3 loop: CASSGVYQETQYF. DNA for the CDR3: TGTGCCAGTAGCGGAGTTTACCAAGAGACCCAGTACTTC.